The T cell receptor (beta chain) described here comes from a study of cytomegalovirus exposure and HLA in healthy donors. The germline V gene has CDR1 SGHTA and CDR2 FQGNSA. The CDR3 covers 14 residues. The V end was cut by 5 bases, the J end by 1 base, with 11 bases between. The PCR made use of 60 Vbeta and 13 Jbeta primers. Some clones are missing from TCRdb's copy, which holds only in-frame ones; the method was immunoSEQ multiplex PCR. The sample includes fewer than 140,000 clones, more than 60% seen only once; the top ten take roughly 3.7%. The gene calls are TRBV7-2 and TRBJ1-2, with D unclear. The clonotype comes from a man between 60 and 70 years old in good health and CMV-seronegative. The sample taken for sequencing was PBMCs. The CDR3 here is CASSLLEVNYGYTF. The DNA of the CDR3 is TGTGCCAGCAGCCTTCTGGAGGTTAACTATGGCTACACCTTC.